The 30 T cell receptor beta chains listed next were all sequenced from one sample in a study of early T cells in non-severe SARS-CoV-2 infection. TCRdb re-called the 5' RACE reads through MiXCR, storing one row per CDR3 protein. The repertoire holds about 77,000 distinct CDR3 sequences, with about a sixth as singletons. Sequencing used whole blood. The receptors were sampled from an adult who was a healthcare worker with PCR-confirmed SARS-CoV-2 infection or an uninfected control (not recorded which).

The CDR3 loop is CAIGSGVTDTQYF. CDR3 bases: TGTGCCATCGGTTCAGGGGTCACAGATACGCAGTATTTT. The chain uses TRBV10-3 and TRBJ2-3; tentative D call: TRBD1 (6 bases). V lost 8 bases and J lost 2, with 11 bases in between. The CDR3 contains 13 residues. CDR1 is ENHRY, CDR2 SYGVKD, per germline.

This sequence joins TRBV3-1 and TRBJ1-1; D is possibly TRBD1 (5 bases). The germline V gene encodes CDR1 LGHDT and CDR2 YNNKEL (reference sequence). There are 16 residues in the CDR3. V lost 3 bases to trimming and J lost 3 bases, with 17 bases between them. Here the CDR3 DNA reads TGTGCCAGCAGCCATCTACCGGGACGCCCGGACACTGAAGCTTTCTTT. Protein sequence: CASSHLPGRPDTEAFF.

The table lists this clonotype with a few counts. The chain recombines TRBV3-1 with TRBJ2-1, with D possibly TRBD1 on 5 matching bases. Germline V gene lookup returns CDR1 LGHDT and CDR2 YNNKEL (reference sequence). The CDR3 spans 13 residues. V gave up 7 bases and J gave up 9 bases, with 16 bases separating them. CDR3 residues: CASKQTGRVEQFF. In DNA form, the CDR3 reads TGTGCCAGCAAGCAAACAGGAAGGGTTGAGCAGTTCTTC.

This clonotype was observed a handful of times. The J gene is TRBJ1-1, the V gene TRBV29-1; D is perhaps TRBD1 (5 bases). Germline CDR1 SQVTM, CDR2 ANQGSEA. The CDR3 consists of 13 residues. V dropped 3 bases and J dropped 2 bases, with 10 bases sitting between them. The CDR3 protein is CSVEGRTNTEAFF. The CDR3, as DNA: TGCAGCGTTGAGGGGCGAACCAACACTGAAGCTTTCTTT.

V usage is TRBV28 and J usage is TRBJ2-5; D gene unclear. The CDR3 length is 11 residues. V lost 3 bases, J lost 9 bases, and 8 bases lay in between. Germline V gene lookup returns CDR1 MDHEN and CDR2 SYDVKM. CDR3 DNA sequence: TGTGCCAGCAGTTTGACCGGGCCCCAGTACTTC. It is translated as CASSLTGPQYF.

The V gene is TRBV7-9, the J gene TRBJ1-5; D is unclear. There are 12 residues in the CDR3. The germline CDR1 and CDR2 sequences are SEHNR and FQNEAQ (reference sequence). The ends were cut back, 1 base at V and 6 bases at J, with 4 bases in the middle. This CDR3 reads CASSLGTQPQHF. The DNA for the CDR3 is TGTGCCAGCAGCTTAGGGACTCAGCCCCAGCATTTT.

The V and J genes are TRBV7-9 and TRBJ1-1; D ambiguous. The CDR3 is 11 amino acids. CDR1 is SEHNR, CDR2 FQNEAQ, per germline (reference sequence). The V end lost 10 bases, the J end lost 7 bases, and 13 bases lay between the germline ends. CDR3 in DNA: TGTGCCACCGGGATCCTCCGTGAAGCTTTCTTT. As protein: CATGILREAFF.

This clonotype was seen more than once but under ten times. This rearrangement joins TRBV2 to TRBJ2-7; D ambiguous. This CDR3 has 11 residues. Germline V gene data show CDR1 as SNHLY and CDR2 as FYNNEI. Trimming took 1 base from V and 13 from J, leaving 11 bases between them. The CDR3 loop reads CASSEGRPPYF. Written as DNA, the CDR3 is TGTGCCAGCAGTGAAGGGAGACCCCCTTACTTC. Using reference TRBV2 and TRBJ2-7 for the parts outside the CDR3, the full variable domain is EPEVTQTPSHQVTQMGQEVILRCVPISNHLYFYWYRQILGQKVEFLVSFYNNEISEKSEIFDDQFSVERPDGSNFTLKIRSTKLEDSAMYFCASSEGRPPYFGPGTRLTVT.

This rearrangement joins TRBV5-1 to TRBJ1-1; D is undetermined. The CDR3 contains 13 residues. From germline, CDR1 is SGHRS and CDR2 YFSETQ. V lost 4 bases and J 3 bases, leaving 10 bases between the germline ends. The CDR3 sequence: CASSQPGDTEAFF. CDR3 bases: TGCGCCAGCAGCCAGCCTGGGGACACTGAAGCTTTCTTT. The complete variable domain, with remaining parts taken from reference TRBV5-1 and TRBJ1-1, reads KAGVTQTPRYLIKTRGQQVTLSCSPISGHRSVSWYQQTPGQGLQFLFEYFSETQRNKGNFPGRFSGRQFSNSRSEMNVSTLELGDSALYLCASSQPGDTEAFFGQGTRLTVV.

The rearrangement joins TRBV7-2 to TRBJ2-5; D may be TRBD2 (5 bases). V was clipped by 2 bases and J by 4 bases, with 11 bases between them. Germline CDR1 and CDR2: SGHTA and FQGNSA. The CDR3 runs 14 residues. CDR3 in amino acids: CASSLTGYPETQYF. The CDR3 DNA reads as TGTGCCAGCAGCTTAACGGGGTATCCAGAGACCCAGTACTTC.

The chain has TRBV20-1 and TRBJ1-4, with D maybe TRBD1 (5 bases). Germline lookup yields CDR1 DFQATT and CDR2 SNEGSKA (reference sequence). The CDR3 totals 15 residues. V lost 0 bases and J lost 0, with 8 bases in between. The CDR3 is CSARDTGATNEKLFF. CDR3 DNA sequence: TGCAGTGCTAGAGATACAGGAGCAACTAATGAAAAACTGTTTTTT.

The chain employs TRBV29-1 and TRBJ2-7; D is undetermined. This CDR3 comprises 13 residues. The ends were cut back, 7 bases at V and 0 bases at J, with 13 bases in the middle. Germline V lookup: CDR1 SQVTM, CDR2 ANQGSEA. The CDR3, as DNA: TGCAGCGCGAAGTCAGGAGCCTCCTACGAGCAGTACTTC. It is translated as CSAKSGASYEQYF.

In its sample, this clonotype was seen a few times. The J gene is TRBJ2-1, the V gene TRBV6-4, with D unresolved. This CDR3 has 15 amino acids. The V end lost 0 bases, the J end lost 4 bases, and 10 bases lay between the germline ends. The V gene's germline CDR1 is MRHNA and CDR2 SNTAGT. The CDR3 protein is CASSDSPPTYNEQFF. CDR3 sequence (DNA): TGTGCCAGCAGTGACTCGCCTCCGACGTACAATGAGCAGTTCTTC.

V usage is TRBV29-1 and J usage is TRBJ1-2; D is undetermined. Trimming removed 4 bases at V and 7 bases at J, with 13 bases between. This CDR3 is 12 amino acids long. Germline V gives CDR1 SQVTM, CDR2 ANQGSEA. CDR3 in amino acids: CSVVAAAGGYTF. The CDR3 nucleotides are TGCAGCGTTGTAGCAGCTGCAGGTGGCTACACCTTC.

The chain combines TRBV11-2 with TRBJ2-2; 13 bases are a match to TRBD2. The CDR3 totals 15 residues. Unmatched junction bases numbered 2, after V lost 3 bases and J lost 7 bases. CDR1 and CDR2 from the germline V gene are SGHAT and FQNNGV. CDR3: CASSLWTSGGGELFF. The CDR3 nucleotides are TGTGCCAGCAGCTTGTGGACTAGCGGGGGCGGGGAGCTGTTTTTT.

The chain recombines TRBV11-2 with TRBJ1-6, with unresolved D. Germline V gene sequence: CDR1 SGHAT, CDR2 FQNNGV. This CDR3 has 12 residues. The ends were cut back, 5 bases at V and 15 bases at J, with 14 bases in the middle. The CDR3 sequence: CASSDYYGVLHF. CDR3 nucleotide sequence: TGTGCCAGCAGCGACTACTATGGGGTCCTCCACTTT.

Only a few counts were recorded for this clonotype. The chain joins TRBV20-1 to TRBJ2-3; 8 nucleotides match TRBD2. The CDR3 totals 14 residues. J gave up 2 bases and V 6 bases, and 7 bases lay outside the gene matches. Germline values: CDR1 DFQATT, CDR2 SNEGSKA (reference sequence). In DNA form, the CDR3 reads TGCAGTGCCGCCACGGGAGGGGCCACAGATACGCAGTATTTT. The encoded protein is CSAATGGATDTQYF.

The chain carries TRBV9 and TRBJ2-7; D is perhaps TRBD1 or TRBD2 (5 bases each). The CDR3 loop spans 12 amino acids. V dropped 4 bases and J dropped 3 bases, with 8 bases sitting between them. Germline-derived CDR1 and CDR2 are SGDLS and YYNGEE. This CDR3 reads CASSRDLYEQYF. CDR3 sequence (DNA): TGTGCCAGCAGCCGGGACCTCTACGAGCAGTACTTC. The complete variable domain, with remaining parts taken from reference TRBV9 and TRBJ2-7, reads DSGVTQTPKHLITATGQRVTLRCSPRSGDLSVYWYQQSLDQGLQFLIQYYNGEERAKGNILERFSAQQFPDLHSELNLSSLELGDSALYFCASSRDLYEQYFGPGTRLTVT.

This clonotype was counted only a few times. The chain carries TRBV18 and TRBJ1-1; D perhaps matches TRBD1 (6 bases). The CDR3 covers 18 residues. Deletions cut 3 bases from V and 0 bases from J, with 20 bases between. Germline CDR1 reads KGHSH; CDR2 reads LQKENI. The DNA of the CDR3 is TGTGCCAGCTCACCTACCGGACAGAGACCAATTCTGAACACTGAAGCTTTCTTT. Its translation: CASSPTGQRPILNTEAFF.

This clonotype was seen a few times. The V gene is TRBV6-6, the J gene TRBJ2-6; D might be TRBD2 (6 bases). Germline CDR1 and CDR2: MNHNY and SVGAGI (reference sequence). There are 11 residues in the CDR3. CDR3 sequence (DNA): TGTGCGGGAGGAGGGGCCAACGTCCTGACTTTC. It is translated as CAGGGANVLTF.

Only a few counts were recorded for this clonotype. The chain combines TRBV6-6 with TRBJ1-1; tentatively, D is TRBD1 (5 bases). This CDR3 is 14 amino acids long. Germline loops: CDR1 MNHNY, CDR2 SVGAGI (reference sequence). The germline V and J ends were trimmed by 1 base and 4 bases, with 10 bases remaining between them. The chain's CDR3 is CASSYWGDPTEAFF. The CDR3 DNA reads as TGTGCCAGCAGTTACTGGGGGGACCCCACTGAAGCTTTCTTT.

The chain uses TRBV25-1 and TRBJ2-2, with 7 bases that match TRBD1. Germline V lookup: CDR1 MGHDK, CDR2 SYGVNS. V gave up 5 bases and J gave up 6 bases; unmatched junction bases: 15. The CDR3 length is 17 residues. This CDR3 is CASSRPTAGGQAGELFF. As DNA, the CDR3 is TGTGCCAGCAGTAGGCCCACGGCAGGCGGACAGGCCGGGGAGCTGTTTTTT.

The chain couples TRBV20-1 to TRBJ1-1; D remains ambiguous. The CDR3 is 11 residues long. CDR1 is DFQATT and CDR2 is SNEGSKA in the germline V gene (reference sequence). The V and J ends lost 3 bases and 8 bases respectively, with 10 bases between them. The CDR3 DNA follows: TGCAGTGCTAGCCTGGGGAGGGAAGCTTTCTTT. Its translation is CSASLGREAFF.

This sequence joins TRBV12-3 or TRBV12-4 and TRBJ2-1; D gene unclear. V gave up 3 bases and J gave up 3 bases, with 12 bases separating them. The CDR3 loop spans 15 amino acids. CDR3 sequence: CASSFAVRGYNEQFF. DNA of the CDR3: TGTGCCAGCAGTTTCGCCGTTCGCGGCTACAATGAGCAGTTCTTC.

This sequence joins TRBV9 and TRBJ2-1; D call uncertain. The V and J ends lost 0 bases and 8 bases respectively, with 9 bases between them. Germline V gene data show CDR1 as SGDLS and CDR2 as YYNGEE. The CDR3 runs to 13 residues. CDR3 amino acids: CASSVDPGDEQFF. For the CDR3, the DNA is TGTGCCAGCAGCGTAGACCCCGGCGATGAGCAGTTCTTC.

The chain employs TRBV12-3 or TRBV12-4 and TRBJ1-1; maybe TRBD1 (5 bases). This CDR3 region has 17 residues. Deletions cut 3 bases from V and 0 bases from J, with 17 bases between. The CDR3, as DNA: TGTGCCAGCAGTTTGCTCCCACGACAGCCACTGAACACTGAAGCTTTCTTT. It codes for CASSLLPRQPLNTEAFF.

V is TRBV24-1 and J is TRBJ2-7; 11 bases are shared with TRBD1. Germline lookup yields CDR1 KGHDR and CDR2 SFDVKD. V shed 2 bases, J shed 6 bases, and the junction held 5 bases outside the gene matches. CDR3 length: 15 residues. The CDR3 spells CATSDSRTGGVEQYF. The CDR3 DNA reads TGTGCCACCAGTGATTCCCGGACAGGGGGCGTCGAGCAGTACTTC.

This clonotype was recorded a few times. This sequence joins TRBV6-5 and TRBJ2-5; D might be TRBD1 or TRBD2, each matching 5 bases. Germline V gene lookup returns CDR1 MNHEY and CDR2 SVGAGI. Trimming took 5 bases from V and 4 from J, leaving 14 bases between them. The CDR3 covers 14 residues. In DNA, the CDR3 is TGTGCCAGCAGTCCAGGGAGAAATGGAGAGACCCAGTACTTC. Translated, it gives CASSPGRNGETQYF.

The CDR3, as DNA: TGCGCCAGCAGCTTGAAGAACACTGAAGCTTTCTTT. This sequence encodes CASSLKNTEAFF. This chain joins TRBV5-1 and TRBJ1-1, with D unresolved. Germline-derived CDR1 and CDR2 are SGHRS and YFSETQ. The CDR3 is 12 amino acids. V was clipped by 1 base and J by 1 base, with 2 bases between them. Drawing the rest from reference TRBV5-1 and TRBJ1-1, the complete variable domain is KAGVTQTPRYLIKTRGQQVTLSCSPISGHRSVSWYQQTPGQGLQFLFEYFSETQRNKGNFPGRFSGRQFSNSRSEMNVSTLELGDSALYLCASSLKNTEAFFGQGTRLTVV.

This clonotype was observed a few times. V gene TRBV19 combines with J gene TRBJ1-5; 9 nucleotides align to TRBD1. The J segment lost 3 bases and the V segment lost 5 bases, leaving 2 bases of the junction unmatched. This CDR3 spans 14 amino acids. Germline loops: CDR1 LNHDA, CDR2 SQIVND (reference sequence). The CDR3 DNA reads as TGTGCCAGTAGTCGGACAGGGGACAATCAGCCCCAGCATTTT. Protein: CASSRTGDNQPQHF.